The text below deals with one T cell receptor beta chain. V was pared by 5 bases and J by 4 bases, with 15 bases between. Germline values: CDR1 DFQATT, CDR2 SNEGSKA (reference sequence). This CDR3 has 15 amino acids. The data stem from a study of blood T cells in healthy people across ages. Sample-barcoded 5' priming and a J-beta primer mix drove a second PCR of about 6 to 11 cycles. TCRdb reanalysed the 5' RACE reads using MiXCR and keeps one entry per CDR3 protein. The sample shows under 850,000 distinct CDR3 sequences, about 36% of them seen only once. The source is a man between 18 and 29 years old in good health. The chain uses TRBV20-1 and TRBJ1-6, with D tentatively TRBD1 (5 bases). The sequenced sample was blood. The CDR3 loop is CSARDRPPYNSPLHF. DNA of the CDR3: TGCAGTGCTCGGGACCGTCCTCCTTATAATTCACCCCTCCACTTT.